This T cell receptor (beta chain) derives from a study of blood T cells in healthy people across ages. This clonotype was found a few times. A second PCR of about 7 to 12 cycles used a sample-barcoded 5' primer and a J-beta primer mix. TCRdb analysed the 5' RACE reads with MiXCR anew, one entry per CDR3 protein. Seen here are about 1.6 million distinct CDR3 sequences, approximately 32% observed once, and the top ten hold about 11%. Sequencing was performed on blood. This clonotype was obtained from a woman aged 25 to 39 in good health.

The CDR3: CASSPRAEQETQYF. The CDR3 DNA reads TGTGCCAGCAGCCCCCGGGCAGAACAAGAGACCCAGTACTTC. The rearrangement joins TRBV7-9 to TRBJ2-5; D gene ambiguous. The CDR3 sequence is 14 residues long. V was pared by 5 bases and J by 2 bases, with 12 bases between. The germline CDR1 and CDR2 sequences are SEHNR and FQNEAQ (reference sequence). The variable domain in full, with the rest retrieved from reference TRBV7-9 and TRBJ2-5, is DTGVSQNPRHKITKRGQNVTFRCDPISEHNRLYWYRQTLGQGPEFLTYFQNEAQLEKSRLLSDRFSAERPKGSFSTLEIQRTEQGDSAMYLCASSPRAEQETQYFGPGTRLLVL.